Below are 5 T cell receptor beta chains sequenced from a single sample in a study of cytomegalovirus exposure and HLA in healthy donors. Use of 60 Vbeta and 13 Jbeta primers characterized the PCR. Sequencing was performed with immunoSEQ multiplex PCR; in TCRdb, only in-frame clones are kept and a portion is missing. The data hold 50,000 to 70,000 clones, with about 76% observed a single time. Sequenced sample: PBMCs. All receptors come from a female donor in good health and CMV-seronegative.

This clone was seen just once. The chain employs TRBV7-2 and TRBJ2-1, with D possibly being TRBD2 (5 bases). CDR3 length: 15 residues. The V gene lost 3 bases and the J gene lost 3 bases, with 12 bases spanning the gap. Germline assignment: CDR1 SGHTA and CDR2 FQGNSA. Written as DNA, the CDR3 is TGTGCCAGCAGCTTTGGAGCCGGGGTCTACAATGAGCAGTTCTTC. Amino acids: CASSFGAGVYNEQFF.

The chain combines TRBV4-1 with TRBJ1-1; the D is unclear. Trimming took 0 bases from V and 1 from J, leaving 6 bases between them. The CDR3 has 14 residues. From germline, CDR1 is MGHRA and CDR2 YSYEKL. CDR3: CASSQDSGNTEAFF. Here the CDR3 DNA reads TGCGCCAGCAGCCAAGATTCCGGGAACACTGAAGCTTTCTTT.

The sample holds a few counts of this clone. This chain uses TRBV6-1 with TRBJ2-1; maybe TRBD1 (6 bases). The CDR3 sequence is 17 residues long. With 6 bases removed from V and 4 bases from J, the gap between germline ends came to 22 bases. Germline assignment: CDR1 MNHNS and CDR2 SASEGT. The DNA for the CDR3 is TGTGCCAGCAGCGAAACGCCCAAGGGGGTAAGATACAATGAGCAGTTCTTC. It specifies CASSETPKGVRYNEQFF.

The chain recombines TRBV7-3 with TRBJ2-3, with a tentative D call TRBD2 (6 bases). Germline CDR1 and CDR2: SGHTA and FQGTGA. The CDR3 covers 15 residues. Trimming cost V 2 bases and J 2 bases, with 11 bases left between them. The DNA of the CDR3 is TGTGCCAGCAGCTTAGGCGGGGTTCTCACAGATACGCAGTATTTT. This translates into CASSLGGVLTDTQYF.

V is TRBV7-8 and J is TRBJ2-5, with TRBD1 matching over 9 bases. The J call may be mistaken, given a closer DNA end match to TRBJ2-7. CDR3 size: 15 residues. CDR1 is SGHVS, CDR2 FQNEAQ, per germline. CDR3 amino acids: CASSISDRGLYEQYF. DNA for the CDR3: TGTGCCAGCAGCATCTCGGACAGGGGTCTCTACGAGCAGTACTTC.